The 17 T cell receptor beta chains given below trace back to one sample, sequenced in a study of sequential checkpoint blockade in melanoma. Treatment specified: randomized to nivolumab then ipilimumab (arm A) or the reverse (arm B). Sequencing was performed with immunoSEQ multiplex PCR; in TCRdb, only in-frame clones are kept and a portion is missing. The sample records fewer than 3,500 clones, 15% to 20% being singletons. The starting material was tumor tissue (inferred from file names), obtained from a patient given nivolumab and ipilimumab in sequence. Every receptor here comes from a human donor with melanoma.

This clone is medium-sized by share. The V gene is TRBV10-2, the J gene TRBJ1-1, with unresolved D. The CDR3 consists of 12 residues. Trimming took 7 bases from V and 2 from J, leaving 8 bases between them. Germline-derived CDR1 and CDR2 are WSHSY and SAAADI. As DNA, the CDR3 is TGCGCCAGCAAGGATCCCAACACTGAAGCTTTCTTT. This sequence encodes CASKDPNTEAFF.

This clone was observed many times. V gene TRBV11-3 combines with J gene TRBJ1-1; perhaps TRBD1 as D (5 bases). Germline-derived CDR1 and CDR2 are SGHNT and YENEEA. Trimming left V 1 base short and J 8 bases short, with 17 bases between. The CDR3 is 15 amino acids. The CDR3 sequence is CASSLVGTWGGEAFF. CDR3 nucleotides: TGTGCCAGCAGCTTAGTCGGAACGTGGGGGGGAGAAGCTTTCTTT.

The chain has TRBV5-1 and TRBJ2-7; 7 bases agree with TRBD1. Germline CDR1 and CDR2: SGHRS and YFSETQ. V shed 0 bases and J 3 bases; nucleotides not matched to a gene: 3. The length of the CDR3 is 14 residues. The CDR3 bases are TGCGCCAGCAGCTTGGAACAGGGGTACTACGAGCAGTACTTC. This sequence encodes CASSLEQGYYEQYF.

At least ten counts were recorded for this clone. The chain carries TRBV11-3 and TRBJ2-3, with 9 bases lining up with TRBD1. This CDR3 has 14 residues. With V trimmed by 5 bases and J by 3 bases, 3 bases remained unmatched. Germline V lookup: CDR1 SGHNT, CDR2 YENEEA. The CDR3 DNA is TGTGCCAGCAGCCATGGACAGGGGACAGATACGCAGTATTTT. It yields the protein CASSHGQGTDTQYF.

The chain carries TRBV11-3 and TRBJ2-1, with D unclear. Germline-derived CDR1 and CDR2 are SGHNT and YENEEA. This CDR3 has 14 residues. V lost 5 bases to trimming and J lost 5 bases, with 13 bases between them. The CDR3 here is CASSLIDPDNEQFF. The CDR3 nucleotides read TGTGCCAGCAGCCTAATAGACCCGGACAATGAGCAGTTCTTC.

The chain employs TRBV11-3 and TRBJ1-1, with D perhaps TRBD1 (5 bases). V dropped 4 bases and J dropped 5 bases, with 14 bases sitting between them. Germline CDR1 SGHNT, CDR2 YENEEA. CDR3 length: 14 residues. The CDR3 region is CASSSQGPGTEAFF. CDR3 bases: TGTGCCAGCAGCTCCCAGGGACCGGGGACTGAAGCTTTCTTT.

This clone is categorized as medium-sized. The chain carries TRBV6-8 and TRBJ1-1, with D possibly being TRBD1 (5 bases). This CDR3 contains 12 residues. V was trimmed by 11 bases and J by 3 bases, leaving 13 bases between them. Germline CDR1 MNHGY, CDR2 SAAAGT. This CDR3 reads CAARGRDTEAFF. The CDR3 bases are TGTGCCGCGAGGGGTAGGGACACTGAAGCTTTCTTT.

This clone has just a few counts. The rearrangement links TRBV10-3 to TRBJ2-7, with D unclear. Deletions cut 0 bases from V and 4 bases from J, with 7 bases between. From germline, CDR1 is ENHRY and CDR2 SYGVKD. This CDR3 comprises 13 residues. The CDR3 spells CAISESGLYEQYF. CDR3 DNA: TGTGCCATCAGTGAGTCGGGTTTATACGAGCAGTACTTC.

This clone has ten or more counts. The chain couples TRBV6-8 to TRBJ2-1; 12 bases fit TRBD2. The germline gives CDR1 MNHGY, CDR2 SAAAGT. V gave up 7 bases and J gave up 10 bases; unmatched junction bases: 11. There are 15 residues in the CDR3. CDR3 sequence: CASKASGRGFREQFF. Written as DNA, the CDR3 is TGTGCCAGCAAGGCTAGCGGGAGGGGATTTCGCGAGCAGTTCTTC.

The chain combines TRBV11-3 with TRBJ1-5; TRBD1 matches 8 bases. CDR1 SGHNT and CDR2 YENEEA come from the germline V gene. The V gene end was trimmed by 5 bases and the J gene end by 1 base; junction bases not matched to a gene: 4. This CDR3 contains 15 residues. DNA of the CDR3: TGTGCCAGCAGCCCCGACAGGGGAAGCAATCAGCCCCAGCATTTT. It translates to CASSPDRGSNQPQHF.

This clone was counted a few times. The junction differs from germline at one of its ends, possibly a read error. The rearrangement links TRBV6-8 to TRBJ2-7, with 8 positions matching TRBD2. The CDR3 runs to 13 residues. Germline V gene lookup returns CDR1 MNHGY and CDR2 SAAAGT. The CDR3 reads CATSLAGSYEQYF. CDR3 coding DNA: TGTGCCACCAGTCTAGCGGGCTCGTACGAGCAGTACTTC.

This sequence joins TRBV18 and TRBJ2-2; a possible D gene is TRBD1 (5 bases). Germline loops: CDR1 KGHSH, CDR2 LQKENI. The CDR3 length is 12 residues. V lost 3 bases and J 8 bases, leaving 7 bases between the germline ends. CDR3 DNA sequence: TGTGCCAGCTCACCTTGGACAGGGGAGCTGTTTTTT. Translated, it gives CASSPWTGELFF.

The chain links TRBV29-1 to TRBJ1-2; 9 bases fit TRBD1. Germline V gene data show CDR1 as SQVTM and CDR2 as ANQGSEA. The V segment lost 4 bases and the J segment 6 bases; nucleotides outside the gene matches: 6. The CDR3 is 13 residues long. CDR3 sequence (DNA): TGCAGCGTTGGCTGGACAGGGGTGGATGGCTACACCTTC. Its translation: CSVGWTGVDGYTF.

V usage is TRBV12-5 and J usage is TRBJ2-7; 7 nucleotides agree with TRBD1. The trim removed 0 bases at V and 3 bases at J, leaving 5 bases unmatched. Germline V gene sequence: CDR1 LGHNT, CDR2 FRNRAP. CDR3 size: 15 residues. The CDR3 bases are TGTGCTAGTGGTTTGGTACGGGACAGACTCTACGAGCAGTACTTC. Translation gives CASGLVRDRLYEQYF.

The sample holds a few counts of this clone. This sequence joins TRBV30 and TRBJ1-2; perhaps TRBD1 as D (6 bases). Trimming removed 2 bases at V and 5 bases at J, with 9 bases between. In germline, CDR1 is GTSNPN, CDR2 SVGIG (reference sequence). The CDR3 extends over 12 amino acids. Written as DNA, the CDR3 is TGTGCCTGGAGTTCACAGGGTTATGGCTACACCTTC. Amino acid sequence: CAWSSQGYGYTF.

V and J are TRBV19 and TRBJ1-3, with TRBD1 matching 12 bases. This CDR3 contains 17 residues. Germline loops: CDR1 LNHDA, CDR2 SQIVND (reference sequence). V gave up 6 bases and J gave up 1 base; unmatched junction bases: 7. The CDR3 is CASRGTGGVVSGNTIYF. In DNA, the CDR3 is TGTGCCAGTAGAGGGACAGGGGGCGTCGTATCTGGAAACACCATATATTTT.

The chain employs TRBV25-1 and TRBJ2-7, with D perhaps TRBD1 (6 bases). Looked up from germline, CDR1 is MGHDK and CDR2 is SYGVNS. V was trimmed by 3 bases and J by 1 base, leaving 10 bases between them. CDR3 size: 14 residues. The DNA of the CDR3 is TGTGCCAGCAGTGAGGGGGCAGGTTCCTACGAGCAGTACTTC. As protein: CASSEGAGSYEQYF.